The rows below give T cell receptor beta chains drawn from one sample of a study of T-cell reconstitution after alpha-beta-depleted transplantation in children. In TCRdb, the PCR reads were re-called with MiXCR into one record per CDR3 protein. The sample records about a million distinct CDR3 sequences, about 26% being singletons. This material consisted of PBMCs, mostly from graft donor cells, taken 360 days after TCRalphabeta/CD19-depleted stem cell transplant. The source of these receptors is a boy under two years old who had a stem cell transplant for SCID, so the T cells may come from the graft donor. The CDR3 runs from the conserved cysteine through the conserved F or W. D genes are given only for firm matches. The size entry is marked missing in some rows and otherwise reads once, few, many or a size class.

abundance	j_gene	v_gene	d_gene	CDR3aa	CDR3nt
.	TRBJ2-5	TRBV20-1	.	CSAGTDHRTQYF	TGCAGTGCTGGGACGGACCATAGGACCCAGTACTTC
few	TRBJ2-1	TRBV7-8	TRBD2	CASTNPGTSGDNEQFF	TGTGCCAGCACCAACCCCGGGACTAGCGGGGACAATGAGCAGTTCTTC
.	TRBJ2-1	TRBV25-1	.	CASSELGGPGEQFF	TGTGCCAGCAGTGAACTGGGGGGGCCAGGCGAGCAGTTCTTC
.	TRBJ2-1	TRBV6-5	TRBD2	CASSYVPPSGGAGEQFF	TGTGCCAGCAGTTACGTCCCCCCAAGCGGGGGGGCCGGTGAGCAGTTCTTC
.	TRBJ1-4	TRBV20-1	TRBD1	CSALSHRGNEKLFF	TGCAGTGCCTTAAGCCACAGGGGTAATGAAAAACTGTTTTTT
few	TRBJ1-2	TRBV4-2	.	CASSQAFGQGAYGYTF	TGTGCCAGCAGCCAAGCCTTCGGGCAGGGAGCCTATGGCTACACCTTC
few	TRBJ2-4	TRBV20-1	.	CSAGGAGFAKNIQYF	TGCAGTGCGGGGGGGGCGGGGTTTGCCAAAAACATTCAGTACTTC
.	TRBJ2-5	TRBV7-9	.	CASSLRGVRGMETQYF	TGTGCCAGCAGCTTAAGAGGCGTCCGGGGTATGGAGACCCAGTACTTC
.	TRBJ1-2	TRBV12-3/TRBV12-4	.	CASSLTQPKIGGYTF	TGTGCCAGCAGTTTAACACAGCCCAAAATTGGTGGCTACACCTTC
.	TRBJ2-1	TRBV2	.	CASSEVSSTYNEQFF	TGTGCCAGCAGTGAAGTGAGTAGCACCTACAATGAGCAGTTCTTC
.	TRBJ2-7	TRBV12-3/TRBV12-4	.	CALTPGGYEQYF	TGTGCCCTAACCCCAGGGGGGTACGAGCAGTACTTC
.	TRBJ1-6	TRBV19	.	CASSSGAASQKNSPLHF	TGTGCCAGTAGTTCGGGGGCGGCTTCCCAAAAAAATTCACCCCTCCACTTT
.	TRBJ1-1	TRBV6-1	.	CASSPAQLNTEAFF	TGTGCCAGCAGCCCGGCCCAATTGAACACTGAAGCTTTCTTT
few	TRBJ2-7	TRBV24-1	.	CATSDSDSSYEQYF	TGTGCCACCAGTGATTCGGACAGCTCCTACGAGCAGTACTTC
.	TRBJ1-4	TRBV14	.	CASSQRGGLGEKLFF	TGTGCCAGCAGCCAACGCGGAGGTTTGGGCGAAAAACTGTTTTTT
.	TRBJ2-3	TRBV5-1	.	CASSLNHGGLMNTQYF	TGCGCCAGCAGCTTGAATCACGGGGGGCTTATGAATACGCAGTATTTT
.	TRBJ2-7	TRBV6-2/TRBV6-3	.	CASRSHGRVKEQYF	TGTGCCAGCAGGTCCCACGGCAGGGTGAAGGAGCAGTACTTC
.	TRBJ1-1	TRBV12-3/TRBV12-4	.	CASRPLSGAEAFF	TGTGCCAGCAGGCCACTTTCCGGCGCTGAAGCTTTCTTT
few	TRBJ1-2	TRBV6-6	.	CASSGLRRGYTF	TGTGCCAGCAGTGGCCTCAGGCGCGGCTACACCTTC
.	TRBJ2-1	TRBV24-1	.	CATSDSGRNNEQFF	TGTGCCACCAGTGATTCCGGCAGGAACAATGAGCAGTTCTTC
.	TRBJ2-3	TRBV7-8	.	CASSSLYGGTDTQYF	TGTGCCAGCAGCTCATTGTATGGGGGCACAGATACGCAGTATTTT
few	TRBJ2-7	TRBV20-1	TRBD2	CSARDLRLAGLSSYEQYF	TGCAGTGCTAGAGATCTTAGGCTAGCGGGGCTCAGCTCCTACGAGCAGTACTTC
few	TRBJ2-1	TRBV20-1	TRBD2	CSASSSGIYNEQFF	TGCAGTGCTAGTTCCAGCGGGATCTACAATGAGCAGTTCTTC
.	TRBJ1-1	TRBV4-2	.	CASSQDSAPSWAFF	TGTGCCAGCAGCCAAGATAGCGCGCCTTCTTGGGCTTTCTTT
.	TRBJ1-2	TRBV27	.	CASSPSGNYGYTF	TGTGCCAGCAGTCCGTCGGGGAACTATGGCTACACCTTC
.	TRBJ1-5	TRBV6-2/TRBV6-3	.	CATNPQGKGNQPQHF	TGTGCCACCAATCCTCAGGGGAAAGGCAATCAGCCCCAGCATTTT
.	TRBJ1-4	TRBV5-6	.	CASSQGLSATNEKLFF	TGTGCCAGCAGCCAGGGACTTTCTGCAACTAATGAAAAACTGTTTTTT
.	TRBJ2-1	TRBV6-5	.	CASTSTPRRGVYNEQFF	TGTGCCAGCACTTCTACCCCCAGGAGGGGGGTCTACAATGAGCAGTTCTTC
.	TRBJ1-1	TRBV4-2	.	CASSQEGTHTEAFF	TGTGCCAGCAGCCAAGAGGGCACCCACACTGAAGCTTTCTTT
few	TRBJ2-5	TRBV29-1	.	CSVEDRVGHYPQETQYF	TGCAGCGTTGAAGATCGGGTGGGACACTACCCCCAAGAGACCCAGTACTTC
few	TRBJ1-2	TRBV29-1	.	CSAAGPGGYTF	TGCAGCGCCGCTGGCCCGGGAGGCTACACCTTC
.	TRBJ1-1	TRBV20-1	TRBD1	CSARAFGTGNTEAFF	TGCAGTGCTAGAGCGTTCGGGACAGGGAACACTGAAGCTTTCTTT
few	TRBJ2-5	TRBV24-1	.	CASQWGDRHQETQYF	TGTGCCAGCCAGTGGGGCGACAGACACCAAGAGACCCAGTACTTC
.	TRBJ2-7	TRBV4-3	.	CASSPTLAGYYEQYF	TGCGCCAGCAGCCCGACGCTGGCGGGATACTACGAGCAGTACTTC
.	TRBJ2-1	TRBV4-3	TRBD2	CASSQRPRTSGGHYNEQFF	TGCGCCAGCAGCCAAAGGCCCCGGACTAGCGGGGGCCACTACAATGAGCAGTTCTTC
.	TRBJ2-3	TRBV7-9	.	CASSLYSADTQYF	TGTGCCAGCAGCTTATATTCTGCAGATACGCAGTATTTT
few	TRBJ2-3	TRBV25-1	.	CATSQGHTDTQYF	TGTGCCACCTCACAGGGCCACACAGATACGCAGTATTTT
.	TRBJ2-7	TRBV7-9	TRBD1	CASSGPGQYEQYF	TGTGCCAGCAGCGGCCCGGGACAGTACGAGCAGTACTTC
many	TRBJ1-1	TRBV12-3/TRBV12-4	.	CASSLEQSNTEAFF	TGTGCCAGCAGTTTAGAACAGTCGAACACTGAAGCTTTCTTT
few	TRBJ1-1	TRBV12-3/TRBV12-4	.	CASSFWGLENTEAFF	TGTGCCAGCAGTTTTTGGGGACTTGAGAACACTGAAGCTTTCTTT
few	TRBJ2-5	TRBV27	.	CASSLSTAELYQETQYF	TGTGCCAGCAGTTTATCCACAGCCGAGCTCTACCAAGAGACCCAGTACTTC
.	TRBJ1-1	TRBV4-1	.	CASSQDPSLNTEAFF	TGCGCCAGCAGCCAAGACCCCAGCTTGAACACTGAAGCTTTCTTT
.	TRBJ2-2	TRBV12-3/TRBV12-4	TRBD1	CASSPGTVGTGELFF	TGTGCCAGCAGCCCCGGGACAGTCGGCACCGGGGAGCTGTTTTTT
.	TRBJ2-7	TRBV5-1	TRBD2	CASSPIAGGYEQYF	TGCGCCAGCAGCCCAATAGCGGGGGGGTACGAGCAGTACTTC
many	TRBJ2-5	TRBV28	.	CASSFEGLAQETQYF	TGTGCCAGCAGTTTTGAGGGGTTGGCCCAAGAGACCCAGTACTTC
.	TRBJ2-1	TRBV10-3	TRBD2	CAISGLAGIYNEQFF	TGTGCCATCTCGGGACTAGCGGGGATCTACAATGAGCAGTTCTTC
.	TRBJ2-7	TRBV4-3	.	CASSQDEYGYEQYF	TGCGCCAGCAGCCAAGATGAATACGGCTACGAGCAGTACTTC
few	TRBJ2-7	TRBV12-3/TRBV12-4	TRBD2	CASSVAGGQGKQYF	TGTGCCAGCAGTGTCGCGGGGGGCCAAGGGAAGCAGTACTTC
.	TRBJ1-1	TRBV12-3/TRBV12-4	.	CASSLRQAPGTEAFF	TGTGCCAGCAGTTTACGACAGGCGCCGGGCACTGAAGCTTTCTTT
few	TRBJ2-7	TRBV10-3	.	CAISDIRGYEQYF	TGTGCCATCAGTGACATAAGAGGCTACGAGCAGTACTTC